This record covers a single T cell receptor (beta chain). Germline V gene lookup returns CDR1 KGHSH and CDR2 LQKENI. V dropped 0 bases and J dropped 7; count of bases not matched to a gene: 2. This CDR3 region has 15 residues. Method: immunoSEQ multiplex PCR; TCRdb's copy keeps in-frame clones and lacks some. This sample has more than 85,000 clones, with 75% to 95% found just once. Patients were ruled out by autoimmune disease history or systemic immunosuppression. This specimen comes from a study of OX40 agonist ivuxolimab in advanced cancers. The rearrangement uses TRBV18 and TRBJ2-1; TRBD1 agrees at 11 bases. The clonotype originates from an adult with an advanced solid tumor such as melanoma, head and neck, liver or kidney cancer. The material sequenced was CD4+ or CD8+ T cells sorted from blood, taken in a trial of the OX40 agonist ivuxolimab. The CDR3 loop is CASSPPGTGGNEQFF. As DNA, the CDR3 is TGTGCCAGCTCACCACCCGGGACAGGGGGAAATGAGCAGTTCTTC.